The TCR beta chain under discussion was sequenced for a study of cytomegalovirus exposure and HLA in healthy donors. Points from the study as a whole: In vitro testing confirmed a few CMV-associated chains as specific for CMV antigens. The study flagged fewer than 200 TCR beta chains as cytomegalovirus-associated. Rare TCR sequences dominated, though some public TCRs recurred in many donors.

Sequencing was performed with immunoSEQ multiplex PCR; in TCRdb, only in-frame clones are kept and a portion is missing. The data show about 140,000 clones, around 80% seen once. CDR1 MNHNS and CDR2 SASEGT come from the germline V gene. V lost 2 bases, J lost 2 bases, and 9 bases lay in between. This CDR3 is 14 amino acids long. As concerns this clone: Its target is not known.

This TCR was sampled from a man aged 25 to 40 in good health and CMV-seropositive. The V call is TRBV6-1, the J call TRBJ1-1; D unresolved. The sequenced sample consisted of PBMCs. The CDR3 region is CASSERYGNTEAFF. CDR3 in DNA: TGTGCCAGCAGTGAACGGTACGGTAACACTGAAGCTTTCTTT.